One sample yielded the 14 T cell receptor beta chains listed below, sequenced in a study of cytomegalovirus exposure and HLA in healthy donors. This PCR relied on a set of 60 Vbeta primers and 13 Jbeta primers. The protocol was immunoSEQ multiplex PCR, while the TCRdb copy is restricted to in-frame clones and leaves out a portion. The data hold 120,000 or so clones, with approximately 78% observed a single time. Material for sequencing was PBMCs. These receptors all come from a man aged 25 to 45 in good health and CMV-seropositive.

CDR3 protein: CASSGAGAAFF. CDR3 sequence (DNA): TGTGCCAGCAGCGGGGCAGGGGCAGCTTTCTTT. The rearrangement links TRBV5-4 to TRBJ1-1; D possibly corresponds to TRBD1 (6 bases). CDR3 length: 11 amino acids. V was trimmed by 4 bases and J by 10 bases, leaving 11 bases between them. CDR1 SGHNT and CDR2 YYREEE come from the germline V gene (reference sequence).

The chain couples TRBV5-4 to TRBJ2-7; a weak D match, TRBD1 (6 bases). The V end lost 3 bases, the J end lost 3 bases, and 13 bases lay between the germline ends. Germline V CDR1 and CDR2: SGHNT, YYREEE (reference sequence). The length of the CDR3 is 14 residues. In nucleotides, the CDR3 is TGTGCCAGCAGCTCAGGACAGCGTATCTACGAGCAGTACTTC. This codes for CASSSGQRIYEQYF.

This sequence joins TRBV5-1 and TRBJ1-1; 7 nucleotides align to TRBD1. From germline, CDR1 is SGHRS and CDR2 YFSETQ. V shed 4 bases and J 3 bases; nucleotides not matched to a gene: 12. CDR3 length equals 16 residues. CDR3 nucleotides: TGCGCCAGCAGCCCCATCACCGGGACAGAGTACACTGAAGCTTTCTTT. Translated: CASSPITGTEYTEAFF. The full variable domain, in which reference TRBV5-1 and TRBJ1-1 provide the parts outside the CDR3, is KAGVTQTPRYLIKTRGQQVTLSCSPISGHRSVSWYQQTPGQGLQFLFEYFSETQRNKGNFPGRFSGRQFSNSRSEMNVSTLELGDSALYLCASSPITGTEYTEAFFGQGTRLTVV.

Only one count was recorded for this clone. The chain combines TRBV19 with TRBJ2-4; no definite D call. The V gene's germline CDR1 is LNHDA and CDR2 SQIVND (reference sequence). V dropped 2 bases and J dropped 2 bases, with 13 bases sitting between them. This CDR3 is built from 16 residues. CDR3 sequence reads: CASSITEVSTKNIQYF. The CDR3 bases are TGTGCCAGTAGTATAACTGAAGTTTCGACCAAAAACATTCAGTACTTC.

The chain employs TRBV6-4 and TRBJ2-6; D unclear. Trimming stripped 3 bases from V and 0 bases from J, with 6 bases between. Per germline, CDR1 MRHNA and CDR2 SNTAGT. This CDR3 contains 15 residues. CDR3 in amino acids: CASSETVSGANVLTF. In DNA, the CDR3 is TGTGCCAGCAGTGAAACAGTCTCTGGGGCCAACGTCCTGACTTTC.

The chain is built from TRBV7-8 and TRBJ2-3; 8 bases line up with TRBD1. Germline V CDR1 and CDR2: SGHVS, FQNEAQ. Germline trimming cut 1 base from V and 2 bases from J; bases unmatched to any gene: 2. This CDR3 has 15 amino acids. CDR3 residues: CASSLVQGATDTQYF. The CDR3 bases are TGTGCCAGCAGCTTAGTGCAGGGGGCCACAGATACGCAGTATTTT.

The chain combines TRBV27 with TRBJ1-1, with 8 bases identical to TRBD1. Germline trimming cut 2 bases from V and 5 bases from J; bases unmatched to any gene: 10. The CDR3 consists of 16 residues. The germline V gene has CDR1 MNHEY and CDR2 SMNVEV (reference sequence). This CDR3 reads CASSLGQGARTTEAFF. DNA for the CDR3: TGTGCCAGCAGTTTAGGGCAGGGGGCGAGAACGACTGAAGCTTTCTTT.

The CDR3 spells CASSFRTGRTNEKLFF. The CDR3 region has the DNA TGTGCCAGCAGTTTCCGGACAGGTCGGACTAATGAAAAACTGTTTTTT. The chain employs TRBV2 and TRBJ1-4, with TRBD1 matching 7 bases. The CDR3 extends over 16 amino acids. V was clipped by 5 bases and J by 2 bases; unmatched bases: 8. Germline V gives CDR1 SNHLY, CDR2 FYNNEI.

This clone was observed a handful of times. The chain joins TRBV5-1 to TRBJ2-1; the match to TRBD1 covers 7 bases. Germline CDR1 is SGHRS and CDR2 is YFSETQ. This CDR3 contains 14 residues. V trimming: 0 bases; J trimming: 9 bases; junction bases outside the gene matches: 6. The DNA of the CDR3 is TGCGCCAGCAGCTTGGGACAGGGAATATCTGAGCAGTTCTTC. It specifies CASSLGQGISEQFF.

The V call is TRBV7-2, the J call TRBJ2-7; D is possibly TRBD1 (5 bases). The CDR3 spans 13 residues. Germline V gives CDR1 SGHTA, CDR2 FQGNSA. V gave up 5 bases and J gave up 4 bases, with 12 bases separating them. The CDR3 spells CASSPLPGYEQYF. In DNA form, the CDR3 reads TGTGCCAGCAGCCCCCTTCCAGGGTACGAGCAGTACTTC.

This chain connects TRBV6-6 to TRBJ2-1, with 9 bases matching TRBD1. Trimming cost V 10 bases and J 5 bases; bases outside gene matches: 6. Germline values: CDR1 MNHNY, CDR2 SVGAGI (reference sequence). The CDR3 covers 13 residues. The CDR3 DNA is TGTGCCACCTTTAACAGGGGGCACAATGAGCAGTTCTTC. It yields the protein CATFNRGHNEQFF.

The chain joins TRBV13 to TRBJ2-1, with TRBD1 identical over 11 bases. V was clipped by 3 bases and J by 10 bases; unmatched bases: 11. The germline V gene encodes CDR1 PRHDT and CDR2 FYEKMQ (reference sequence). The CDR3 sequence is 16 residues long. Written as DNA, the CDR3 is TGTGCCAGCAGCTTCGAAGGGACAGGGGGATTCGGGGAGCAGTTCTTC. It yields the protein CASSFEGTGGFGEQFF.

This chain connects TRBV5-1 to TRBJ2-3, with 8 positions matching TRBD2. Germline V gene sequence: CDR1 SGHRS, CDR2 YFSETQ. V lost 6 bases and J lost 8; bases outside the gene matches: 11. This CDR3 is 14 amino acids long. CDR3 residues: CASTAVGGDGTQYF. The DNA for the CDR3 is TGCGCCAGCACCGCCGTCGGGGGGGATGGTACGCAGTATTTT.

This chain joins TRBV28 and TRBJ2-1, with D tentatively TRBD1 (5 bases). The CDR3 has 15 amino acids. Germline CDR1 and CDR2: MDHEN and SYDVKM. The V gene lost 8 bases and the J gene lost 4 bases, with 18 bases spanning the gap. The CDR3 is CASDAGIRPYNEQFF. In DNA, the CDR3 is TGTGCCAGCGACGCAGGGATCCGGCCTTACAATGAGCAGTTCTTC. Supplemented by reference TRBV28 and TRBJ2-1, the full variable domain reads DVKVTQSSRYLVKRTGEKVFLECVQDMDHENMFWYRQDPGLGLRLIYFSYDVKMKEKGDIPEGYSVSREKKERFSLILESASTNQTSMYLCASDAGIRPYNEQFFGPGTRLTVL.